This T cell receptor beta chain was found in a study of T-cell reconstitution after alpha-beta-depleted transplantation in children (dated by TCRdb to the mid-2010s). Concerning the study at large: Using TCR repertoire profiling, the study followed T-cell immune reconstitution in a quantitative way in children after TCRalphabeta/CD19-depleted allogeneic hematopoietic cell transplantation. Points the paper makes about the study in general: Over the following months the frequencies of hyperexpanded clones went down, and after one year T-cell counts and TCRbeta diversity were mostly credited to newly produced T cells. The high TCRbeta diversity at day 60 in some patients was ascribed to recipient T cells and intrathymic progenitors that had survived conditioning. Apparently early alphabetaT-cell count recovery about two months after transplant reportedly relied on only several hundred rapidly expanded clones derived from non-depleted graft cells.

According to the study, the label for this sample's treatment or condition signals: allogeneic hematopoietic cell transplantation with graft depleted of TCRalphabeta T cells and CD19 B cells. The children who served as transplant recipients had been given grafts of TCRalphabeta/CD19-depleted allogeneic hematopoietic cells. V is cut by 4 bases and J by 12 bases, and the space between the germline ends is 16 bases. CDR1 and CDR2 were assigned from the germline V gene (reference sequence) as LGHDT and YNNKEL. Taken from cysteine to phenylalanine, the CDR3 has 12 residues. The sequence is cut down to CDR3 DNA, 36 bases in frame from base 1. This clonotype was counted many times. Its antigen is currently not known. Qualities for individual bases were not recorded, and no much larger clone is one base off. Library method: PCR. TCRdb shows the sequencer as Illumina HiSeq 2500. To normalize quantification of the TCRbeta repertoire, the TCR libraries were built with molecular barcoding that relied on unique molecular identifiers. TCRdb passed the public sequencing reads through fastp at Q25 and MiXCR, retaining productive beta sequences. Duplicate CDR3 protein sequences are folded into a single record with the most common DNA and genes. Counted in this sample were roughly 300,000 distinct CDR3 sequences; about 9.9% of them appeared once. The top ten clonotypes cover about 25% of the sample.

The source material was peripheral blood, sampled 180 days after TCRalphabeta/CD19-depleted stem cell transplant. The sequence was obtained from a male patient between 2 and 10 years old who had a stem cell transplant for chronic granulomatous disease, so the T cells may come from the graft donor. In this chain, TRBV3-1 is recombined with TRBJ2-7, with no D gene named confidently. The bases read TGTGCCAGCAGCCTTGGGAAGTCGGTTACGTACTTC. Its protein product is CASSLGKSVTYF.